This T cell receptor (beta chain) was recovered during a study of shared clonotypes between healthy human individuals. Study results and caveats: Memory subsets had estimated richness that was generally smaller than that of naive subsets. The study found lower generation probabilities in non-shared clonotypes than in those shared by all four donors.

V was cut by 5 bases and J by 3 bases, with 16 bases left in between. The germline gives CDR1 GTSNPN, CDR2 SVGIG (reference sequence). This CDR3 contains 14 residues. The genomic DNA of each subset was split evenly across several immunoSEQ plates. Data came from immunoSEQ multiplex PCR; TCRdb stores just in-frame clones and leaves some out. The repertoire holds approximately 1,500,000 clones, with approximately 98% as singletons. As for this clone: What it recognizes is unknown.

V and J are TRBV30 and TRBJ1-2, with a tentative D call TRBD1 (5 bases). The sequenced sample consisted of naive CD4+ T cells sorted from blood. Stated subset: CD45RA+ positively selected. This TCR was recovered from a young man in good health. The CDR3 sequence is CAWRISGRHYGYTF. The CDR3 DNA follows: TGTGCCTGGCGTATATCGGGACGGCACTATGGCTACACCTTC.